A selection of T cell receptor beta chains follows, all from one sample in a study of blood T cell repertoires in COVID-19. The protocol was immunoSEQ multiplex PCR, while the TCRdb copy is restricted to in-frame clones and leaves out a portion. The sample consists of tens of thousands of clones, more than 70% of them appearing once. Sequencing was performed on peripheral blood. These receptors all come from a human donor in a cohort sampled during active COVID-19. Both conserved end residues are trimmed from each CDR3. Expanded clones get a size class; other rows say once, few or many, or leave the size out.

ASSQDDFKTGAHGYT	-	TRBJ1-2	TRBV4-1
ASTGSRTGGFEQF	once	TRBJ2-1	TRBV19
ASSVYRGPPSVLT	-	TRBJ2-6	TRBV27
ASSRTGGGDIQY	-	TRBJ2-4	TRBV19
ASSPNRAGQETQY	once	TRBJ2-5	TRBV7-9
ASSPTLAGASYNEQF	-	TRBJ2-1	TRBV4-3
ASSLVTVARGNEQF	-	TRBJ2-1	TRBV7-2
ASSVLQGTATDTQY	-	TRBJ2-3	TRBV9
ASSPGQLNTEAF	-	TRBJ1-1	TRBV4-3
ASSPTVLGNSPLH	-	TRBJ1-6	TRBV18
ASSSQGQGRSPLH	-	TRBJ1-6	TRBV6-2/TRBV6-3
ASSEDGNTEAF	-	TRBJ1-1	TRBV2
ASSQGLGRGEEQY	-	TRBJ2-7	TRBV4-3
ASSLRRGETQY	-	TRBJ2-5	TRBV7-2
ASSRTGGRNIQY	-	TRBJ2-4	TRBV6-5
ASSLNRNTEAF	-	TRBJ1-1	TRBV11-3